These T cell receptor beta chains were read from a single sample in a study of PD-L1 blockade in urothelial cancer. Assay: immunoSEQ multiplex PCR; the TCRdb copy retains only in-frame clones and omits some. This table has under 100,000 clones, 82% appearing once. The starting material was PBMCs, obtained around atezolizumab (anti-PD-L1) treatment. These receptors came from an older man with urothelial cancer. Each CDR3 is given with its conserved first and last residue. The D gene is left open where the match is weak. The size entry is marked missing in some rows and otherwise reads once, few, many or a size class.

j_call: TRBJ2-7; v_call: TRBV18; cdr3_length: 15; clone_size: NA; d_call: NA; cdr3_aa: CASSPPGAHPSEQYF; cdr3_nt: TGTGCCAGCTCACCGCCAGGGGCCCACCCTTCGGAGCAGTACTTC
j_call: TRBJ1-2; v_call: TRBV29-1; cdr3_length: 14; clone_size: NA; d_call: TRBD1; cdr3_aa: CSVEDSRGSYGYTF; cdr3_nt: TGCAGCGTTGAAGATTCCAGGGGGAGCTATGGCTACACCTTC
j_call: TRBJ2-3; v_call: TRBV6-6; cdr3_length: 13; clone_size: NA; d_call: NA; cdr3_aa: CATKEGPDDTQYF; cdr3_nt: TGTGCCACAAAAGAGGGCCCCGATGATACGCAGTATTTT
j_call: TRBJ2-7; v_call: TRBV6-5; cdr3_length: 15; clone_size: NA; d_call: NA; cdr3_aa: CASSYSRTEPYEQYF; cdr3_nt: TGTGCCAGCAGTTACTCGCGGACAGAGCCCTACGAGCAGTACTTC
j_call: TRBJ1-2; v_call: TRBV5-1; cdr3_length: 12; clone_size: NA; d_call: NA; cdr3_aa: CASSWGEDGYTF; cdr3_nt: TGCGCCAGCAGCTGGGGGGAGGATGGCTACACCTTC
j_call: TRBJ1-5; v_call: TRBV9; cdr3_length: 13; clone_size: NA; d_call: NA; cdr3_aa: CASSVRGDQPQHF; cdr3_nt: TGTGCCAGCAGCGTAAGGGGTGATCAGCCCCAGCATTTT
j_call: TRBJ2-5; v_call: TRBV19; cdr3_length: 15; clone_size: NA; d_call: TRBD2; cdr3_aa: CASTVSGRSGETQYF; cdr3_nt: TGTGCCAGTACGGTCAGCGGGAGGAGTGGGGAGACCCAGTACTTC
j_call: TRBJ2-2; v_call: TRBV27; cdr3_length: 16; clone_size: once; d_call: TRBD2; cdr3_aa: CASSPGGGRVSGELFF; cdr3_nt: TGTGCCAGCAGCCCAGGCGGGGGTAGGGTCTCCGGGGAGCTGTTTTTT
j_call: TRBJ2-7; v_call: TRBV15; cdr3_length: 16; clone_size: NA; d_call: NA; cdr3_aa: CATSREGGGATYEQYF; cdr3_nt: TGTGCCACCAGCAGAGAAGGCGGGGGCGCGACCTACGAGCAGTACTTC
j_call: TRBJ1-2; v_call: TRBV15; cdr3_length: 14; clone_size: once; d_call: NA; cdr3_aa: CATSNPGGARGYTF; cdr3_nt: TGTGCCACCAGCAACCCGGGGGGGGCACGCGGCTACACCTTC
j_call: TRBJ1-3; v_call: TRBV30; cdr3_length: 13; clone_size: NA; d_call: NA; cdr3_aa: CAWSRTLGRGEYF; cdr3_nt: TGTGCCTGGAGTAGAACTCTCGGCCGGGGGGAATATTTT
j_call: TRBJ2-3; v_call: TRBV6-5; cdr3_length: 15; clone_size: few; d_call: TRBD2; cdr3_aa: CASSLGLATTDTQYF; cdr3_nt: TGTGCCAGCAGCCTGGGACTAGCGACCACAGATACGCAGTATTTT
j_call: TRBJ2-1; v_call: TRBV4-1; cdr3_length: 17; clone_size: few; d_call: TRBD1; cdr3_aa: CASSQPGDGTGSPGQFF; cdr3_nt: TGCGCCAGCAGCCAGCCTGGGGACGGGACAGGTTCCCCGGGGCAGTTCTTC
j_call: TRBJ1-2; v_call: TRBV7-2; cdr3_length: 13; clone_size: NA; d_call: NA; cdr3_aa: CASSLNSNYGYTF; cdr3_nt: TGTGCCAGCAGCTTGAACAGTAACTATGGCTACACCTTC
j_call: TRBJ2-7; v_call: TRBV29-1; cdr3_length: 14; clone_size: NA; d_call: TRBD1; cdr3_aa: CSVVGTEGHYEQYF; cdr3_nt: TGCAGCGTTGTGGGGACAGAGGGGCACTACGAGCAGTACTTC
j_call: TRBJ1-5; v_call: TRBV27; cdr3_length: 15; clone_size: NA; d_call: TRBD1; cdr3_aa: CASSPPGGWNQPQHF; cdr3_nt: TGTGCCAGCAGTCCCCCAGGGGGATGGAATCAGCCCCAGCATTTT
j_call: TRBJ1-2; v_call: TRBV7-9; cdr3_length: 13; clone_size: NA; d_call: NA; cdr3_aa: CASSHGQNYGYTF; cdr3_nt: TGTGCCAGCAGCCATGGACAGAACTATGGCTACACCTTC
j_call: TRBJ2-7; v_call: TRBV11-2; cdr3_length: 16; clone_size: NA; d_call: TRBD2; cdr3_aa: CASSTGLAGTLYEQYF; cdr3_nt: TGTGCCAGCAGCACAGGACTAGCGGGAACACTCTACGAGCAGTACTTC
j_call: TRBJ1-2; v_call: TRBV7-8; cdr3_length: 14; clone_size: NA; d_call: TRBD1; cdr3_aa: CASSRDRELLGYTF; cdr3_nt: TGTGCCAGCAGCCGGGACAGGGAATTATTGGGCTACACCTTC
j_call: TRBJ1-4; v_call: TRBV5-1; cdr3_length: 14; clone_size: NA; d_call: TRBD1; cdr3_aa: CASSLVTGGEKLFF; cdr3_nt: TGCGCCAGCAGCTTGGTAACAGGGGGTGAAAAACTGTTTTTT